This T cell receptor beta chain was sequenced in a study of CXCR3-negative and CXCR3-positive naive CD8 T cells. Study observations and caveats: In cryopreserved cells, CXCR3 expression partially decreased, and fresh PBMCs were used in most assays. CD5 surface expression was similar among naive subsets, and TCR strength was estimated by inference from TRB CDR3 properties. Higher TRB CDR3 hydrophobicity marked CXCR3-positive naive cells relative to CXCR3-negative naive cells. High diversity, comparable across both naive subsets, contrasted with much lower diversity in memory CD8+ cells.

The CDR3 runs 15 residues. The libraries of TRB cDNA were constructed through 5' RACE using UMI labels. TCRdb re-called the 5' RACE reads; every CDR3 protein appears as one record, without DNA. This table lists around 61,000 distinct CDR3 sequences. In regard to this clonotype: Its antigen is unknown.

The chain has TRBV12-2 and TRBJ2-3; the D call from TCRdb, TRBD2, cannot be confirmed without DNA. TRBV12-2 is designated a pseudogene. Sequencing used naive CXCR3+ CD8+ T cells from blood. Noted subset: CD45RO-CCR7+CD27+CD95- naive CD8+ T cells expressing CXCR3 (TNR3+). The sequence came from a human donor in good health. Some clones in this sample may be carry-over from other donors' samples. CDR3 sequence reads: CASRLAAGGPHTQYF.